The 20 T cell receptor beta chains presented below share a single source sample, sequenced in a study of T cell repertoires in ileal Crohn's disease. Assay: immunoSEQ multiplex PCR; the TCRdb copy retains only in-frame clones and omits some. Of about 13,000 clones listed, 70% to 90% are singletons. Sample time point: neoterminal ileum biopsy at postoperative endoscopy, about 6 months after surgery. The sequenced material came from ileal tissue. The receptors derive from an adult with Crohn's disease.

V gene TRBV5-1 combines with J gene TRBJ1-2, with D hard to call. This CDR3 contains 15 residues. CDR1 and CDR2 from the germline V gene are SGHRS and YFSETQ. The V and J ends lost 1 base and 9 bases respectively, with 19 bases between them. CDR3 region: CASSLSGVPYASYTF. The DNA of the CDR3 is TGCGCCAGCAGCTTGTCCGGGGTGCCCTATGCGAGCTACACCTTC.

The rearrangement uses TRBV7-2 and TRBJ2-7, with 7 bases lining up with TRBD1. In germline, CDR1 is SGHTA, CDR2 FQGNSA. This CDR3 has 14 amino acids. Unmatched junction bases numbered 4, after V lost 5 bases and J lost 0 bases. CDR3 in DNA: TGTGCCAGCAGCCGGGACAGATACTCCTACGAGCAGTACTTC. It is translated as CASSRDRYSYEQYF.

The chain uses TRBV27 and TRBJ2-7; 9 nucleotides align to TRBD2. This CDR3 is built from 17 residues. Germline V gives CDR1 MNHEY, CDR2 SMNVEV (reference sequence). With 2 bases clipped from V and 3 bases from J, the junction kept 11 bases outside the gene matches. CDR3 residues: CASSLDGLALKGYEQYF. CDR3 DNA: TGTGCCAGCAGTTTAGACGGACTAGCGCTCAAGGGCTACGAGCAGTACTTC.

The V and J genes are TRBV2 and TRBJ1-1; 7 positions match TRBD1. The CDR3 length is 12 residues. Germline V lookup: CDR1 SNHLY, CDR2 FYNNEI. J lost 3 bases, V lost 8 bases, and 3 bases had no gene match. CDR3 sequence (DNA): TGTGCCAGCGGACAGGATTACACTGAAGCTTTCTTT. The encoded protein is CASGQDYTEAFF.

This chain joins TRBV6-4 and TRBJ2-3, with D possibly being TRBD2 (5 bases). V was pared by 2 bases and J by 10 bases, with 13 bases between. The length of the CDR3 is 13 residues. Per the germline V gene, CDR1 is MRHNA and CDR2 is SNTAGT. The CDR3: CASSDLPSGAQYF. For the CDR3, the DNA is TGTGCCAGCAGTGACCTGCCCTCCGGGGCGCAGTATTTT.

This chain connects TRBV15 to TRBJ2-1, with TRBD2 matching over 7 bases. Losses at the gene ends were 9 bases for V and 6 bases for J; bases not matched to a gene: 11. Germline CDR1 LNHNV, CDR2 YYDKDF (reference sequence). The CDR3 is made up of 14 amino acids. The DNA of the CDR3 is TGTGCCACTTGCTTTGGCGGGAGTTTCAATGAGCAGTTCTTC. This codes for CATCFGGSFNEQFF. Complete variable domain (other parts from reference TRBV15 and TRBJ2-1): DAMVIQNPRYQVTQFGKPVTLSCSQTLNHNVMYWYQQKSSQAPKLLFHYYDKDFNNEADTPDNFQSRRPNTSFCFLDIRSPGLGDTAMYLCATCFGGSFNEQFFGPGTRLTVL.

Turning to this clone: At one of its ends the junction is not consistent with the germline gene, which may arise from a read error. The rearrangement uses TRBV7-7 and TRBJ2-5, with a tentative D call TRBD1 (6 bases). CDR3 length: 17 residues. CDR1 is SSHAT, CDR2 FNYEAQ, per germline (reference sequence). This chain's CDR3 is CASSQRFQGRLQETQYF. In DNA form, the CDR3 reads TGTGCTAGCAGCCAAAGGTTTCAGGGGCGCTTACAAGAGACCCAGTACTTC.

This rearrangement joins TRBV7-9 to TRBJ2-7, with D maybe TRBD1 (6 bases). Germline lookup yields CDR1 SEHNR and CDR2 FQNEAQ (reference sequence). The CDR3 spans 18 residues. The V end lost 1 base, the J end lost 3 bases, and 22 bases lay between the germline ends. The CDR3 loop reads CASSLGEASVRDNYEQYF. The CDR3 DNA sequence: TGTGCCAGCAGCTTAGGGGAAGCTTCAGTCAGGGACAACTACGAGCAGTACTTC.

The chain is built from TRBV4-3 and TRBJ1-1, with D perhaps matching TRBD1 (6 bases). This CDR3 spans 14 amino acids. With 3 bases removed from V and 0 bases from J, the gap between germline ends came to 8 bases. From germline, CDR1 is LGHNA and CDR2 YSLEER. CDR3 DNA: TGCGCCAGCAGCCAGCAGGGGTTGAACACTGAAGCTTTCTTT. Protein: CASSQQGLNTEAFF.

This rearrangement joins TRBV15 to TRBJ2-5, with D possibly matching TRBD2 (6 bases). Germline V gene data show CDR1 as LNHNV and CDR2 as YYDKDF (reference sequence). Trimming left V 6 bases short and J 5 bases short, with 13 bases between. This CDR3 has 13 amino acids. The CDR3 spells CATSSGVRETQYF. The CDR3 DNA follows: TGTGCCACCAGTTCGGGAGTAAGGGAGACCCAGTACTTC.

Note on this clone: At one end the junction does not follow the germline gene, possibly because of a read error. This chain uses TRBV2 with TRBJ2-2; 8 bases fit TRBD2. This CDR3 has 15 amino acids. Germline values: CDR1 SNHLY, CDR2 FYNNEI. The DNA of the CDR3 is TGTGCCAGCAGTGAGGGCGGGGGGAACGCCGGGGAGCTGTTTTTT. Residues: CASSEGGGNAGELFF.

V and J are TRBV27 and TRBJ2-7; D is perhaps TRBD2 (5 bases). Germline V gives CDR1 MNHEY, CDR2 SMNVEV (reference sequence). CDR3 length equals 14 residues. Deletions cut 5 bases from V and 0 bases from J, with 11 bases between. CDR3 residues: CASSLTRSSYEQYF. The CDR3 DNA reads TGTGCCAGCAGTCTAACTAGGAGCTCCTACGAGCAGTACTTC.

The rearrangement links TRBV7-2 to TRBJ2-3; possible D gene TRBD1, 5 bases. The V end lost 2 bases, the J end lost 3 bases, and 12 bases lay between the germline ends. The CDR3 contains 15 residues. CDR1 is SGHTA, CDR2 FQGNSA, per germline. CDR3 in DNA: TGTGCCAGCAGCTTAAGTCAGGGTGGTACAGATACGCAGTATTTT. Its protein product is CASSLSQGGTDTQYF.

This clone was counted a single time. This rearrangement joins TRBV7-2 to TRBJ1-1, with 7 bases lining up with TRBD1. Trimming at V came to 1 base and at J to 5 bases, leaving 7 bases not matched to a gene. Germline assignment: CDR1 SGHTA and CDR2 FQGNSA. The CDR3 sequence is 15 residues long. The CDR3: CASSLDRGPRTEAFF. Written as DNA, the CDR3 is TGTGCCAGCAGCTTAGACAGGGGCCCCAGGACTGAAGCTTTCTTT.

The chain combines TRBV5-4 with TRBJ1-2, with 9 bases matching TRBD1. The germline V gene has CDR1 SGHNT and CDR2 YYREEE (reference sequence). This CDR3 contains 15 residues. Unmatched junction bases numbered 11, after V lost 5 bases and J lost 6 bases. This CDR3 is CASRLLSDRGNGYTF. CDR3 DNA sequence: TGTGCCAGCAGACTACTCTCGGACAGGGGTAATGGCTACACCTTC.

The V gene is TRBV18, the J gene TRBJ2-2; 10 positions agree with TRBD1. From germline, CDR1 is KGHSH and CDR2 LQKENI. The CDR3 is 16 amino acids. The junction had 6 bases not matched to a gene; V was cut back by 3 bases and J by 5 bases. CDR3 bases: TGTGCCAGCTCACCGGGACAGGGGATGGAGACCGGGGAGCTGTTTTTT. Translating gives CASSPGQGMETGELFF.

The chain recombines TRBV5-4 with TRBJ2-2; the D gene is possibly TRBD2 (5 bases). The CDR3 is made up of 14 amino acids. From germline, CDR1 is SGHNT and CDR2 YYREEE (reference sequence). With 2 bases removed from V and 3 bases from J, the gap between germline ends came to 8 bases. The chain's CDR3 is CASSLPRDTGELFF. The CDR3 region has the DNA TGTGCCAGCAGCTTACCGCGGGACACCGGGGAGCTGTTTTTT.

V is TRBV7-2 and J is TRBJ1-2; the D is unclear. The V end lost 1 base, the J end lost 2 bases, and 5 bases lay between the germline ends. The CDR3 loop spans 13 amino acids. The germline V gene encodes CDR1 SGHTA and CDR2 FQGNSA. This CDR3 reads CASSLDTNYGYTF. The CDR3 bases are TGTGCCAGCAGCTTAGACACGAACTATGGCTACACCTTC. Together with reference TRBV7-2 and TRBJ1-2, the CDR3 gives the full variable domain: GAGVSQSPSNKVTEKGKDVELRCDPISGHTALYWYRQSLGQGLEFLIYFQGNSAPDKSGLPSDRFSAERTGGSVSTLTIQRTQQEDSAVYLCASSLDTNYGYTFGSGTRLTVV.

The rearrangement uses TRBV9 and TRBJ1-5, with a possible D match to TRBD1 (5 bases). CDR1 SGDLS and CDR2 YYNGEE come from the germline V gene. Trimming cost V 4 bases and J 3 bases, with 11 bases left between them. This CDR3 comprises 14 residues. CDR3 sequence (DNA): TGTGCCAGCAGCCCCGGACACTTCAATCAGCCCCAGCATTTT. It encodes CASSPGHFNQPQHF.

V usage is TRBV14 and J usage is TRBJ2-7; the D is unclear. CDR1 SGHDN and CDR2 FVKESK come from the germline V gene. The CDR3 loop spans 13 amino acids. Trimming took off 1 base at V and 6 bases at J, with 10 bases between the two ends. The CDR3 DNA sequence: TGTGCCAGCAGCCAAGTAACCGAGAGCGAGCAGTACTTC. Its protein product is CASSQVTESEQYF.